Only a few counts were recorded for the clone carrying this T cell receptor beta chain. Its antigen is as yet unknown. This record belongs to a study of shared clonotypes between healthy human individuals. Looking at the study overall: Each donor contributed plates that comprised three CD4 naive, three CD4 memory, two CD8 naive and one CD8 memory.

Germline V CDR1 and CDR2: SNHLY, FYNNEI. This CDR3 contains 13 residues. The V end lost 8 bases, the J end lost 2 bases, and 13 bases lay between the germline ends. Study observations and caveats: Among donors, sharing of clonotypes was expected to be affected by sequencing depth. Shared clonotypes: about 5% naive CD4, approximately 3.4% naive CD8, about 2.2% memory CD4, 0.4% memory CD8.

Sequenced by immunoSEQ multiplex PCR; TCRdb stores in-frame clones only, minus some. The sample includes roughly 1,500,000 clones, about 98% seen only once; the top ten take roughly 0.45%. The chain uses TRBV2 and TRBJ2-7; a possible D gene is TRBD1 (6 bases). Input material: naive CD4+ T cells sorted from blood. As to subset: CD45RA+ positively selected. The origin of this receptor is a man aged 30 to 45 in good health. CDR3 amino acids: CASCFDRTYEQYF. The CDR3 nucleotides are TGTGCCAGCTGCTTTGACAGGACCTACGAGCAGTACTTC.